The source of this T cell receptor (beta chain) is a study of blood T cell repertoires in COVID-19. Background on the study: T cells, B-cell-depleted T cells, or PBMCs supplied cDNA or gDNA.

The CDR3 length is 16 residues. The data were produced by immunoSEQ multiplex PCR, yet TCRdb's version contains in-frame clones alone and is incomplete. The sample lists some 270,000 clones; around 85% were seen once. The TCR comes from a woman between 70 and 85 years old with acute or convalescent COVID-19. The sequencing sample was made of peripheral blood. This chain joins TRBV1 and TRBJ2-7; the D call in the table, TRBD2, was not verified against the DNA. TRBV1 is termed a pseudogene. The CDR3 coding sequence is TGCACCAGCAGCCAAGATCCCGGGATACCTTCCTACGAGCAGTACTTC. Protein product: CTSSQDPGIPSYEQYF.